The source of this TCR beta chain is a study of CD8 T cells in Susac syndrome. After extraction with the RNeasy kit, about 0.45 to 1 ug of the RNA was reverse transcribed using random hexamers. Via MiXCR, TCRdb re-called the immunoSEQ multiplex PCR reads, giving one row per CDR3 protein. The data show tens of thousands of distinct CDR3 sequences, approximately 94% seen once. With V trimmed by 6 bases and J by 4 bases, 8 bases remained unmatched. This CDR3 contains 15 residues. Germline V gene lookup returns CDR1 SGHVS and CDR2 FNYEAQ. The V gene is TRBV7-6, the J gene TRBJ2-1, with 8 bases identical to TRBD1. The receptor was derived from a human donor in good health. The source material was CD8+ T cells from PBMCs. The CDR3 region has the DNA TGTGCCAGCAGTGGAGGACAGGGCCTTTACAATGAGCAGTTCTTC. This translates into CASSGGQGLYNEQFF.